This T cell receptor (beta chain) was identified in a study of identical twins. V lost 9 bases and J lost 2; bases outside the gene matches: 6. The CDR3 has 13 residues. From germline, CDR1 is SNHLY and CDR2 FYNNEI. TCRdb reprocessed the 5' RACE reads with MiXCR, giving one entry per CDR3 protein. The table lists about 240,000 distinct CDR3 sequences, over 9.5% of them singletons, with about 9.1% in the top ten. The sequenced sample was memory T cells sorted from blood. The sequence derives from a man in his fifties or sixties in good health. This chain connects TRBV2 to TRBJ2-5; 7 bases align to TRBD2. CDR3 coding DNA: TGTGCCAGGGGAGGGACTTCTCAAGAGACCCAGTACTTC. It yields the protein CARGGTSQETQYF.